The 30 T cell receptor beta chains below were found in one sample sequenced in a study of T cells in women clearing cervical HPV infection. The protocol was immunoSEQ multiplex PCR, while the TCRdb copy is restricted to in-frame clones and leaves out a portion. The sample has over 45,000 clones; the top ten hold around 1.5%. Sequenced sample: blood buffy coat. The receptors come from a woman aged 18 to 69 with a cervical HPV16 infection that either progressed to CIN3+ or cleared (not recorded which).

Partial CDR3 DNA: TGTGCCAGTGGGACTAGCGGGGGGCATCGGGAGACC. It yields the protein CASGTSGGHRET. The complete CDR3 sequence is CASGTSGGHRETQYF. The chain uses TRBV19 and TRBJ2-5; 15 nucleotides align to TRBD2. Coverage ceases 3 residues before the CDR3 finishes, and the germline J gene fills in the end. The germline CDR1 and CDR2 sequences are LNHDA and SQIVND (reference sequence). This CDR3 region has 15 residues. Trimming cost V 8 bases and J 5 bases; bases outside gene matches: 6.

A note on this clone: The CDR3 is cut off 3 residues early in the read; its end comes from the germline J gene. V and J are TRBV18 and TRBJ2-7, with TRBD1 matching over 9 bases. The V segment lost 6 bases and the J segment 2 bases; nucleotides outside the gene matches: 8. The germline V gene encodes CDR1 KGHSH and CDR2 LQKENI. CDR3 length equals 15 residues. The part of the CDR3 DNA that was read is TGTGCCAGCTCTCACTACAGGGGGCCGACCTACGAG. Amino acids: CASSHYRGPTYE. The CDR3 in full is CASSHYRGPTYEQYF.

In the case of this clone: The observed sequence ends 3 residues before the CDR3 terminus, with the missing tail filled in from the germline J gene. The chain combines TRBV7-2 with TRBJ2-7; TRBD2 is a possible D gene (5 bases). With 1 base removed from V and 2 bases from J, the gap between germline ends came to 12 bases. CDR3 length: 15 residues. The germline CDR1 and CDR2 sequences are SGHTA and FQGNSA. The covered CDR3 bases are TGTGCCAGCAGCTTAGTGTTCGGACTTGCCTACGAG. Translation: CASSLVFGLAYE. The full CDR3 is CASSLVFGLAYEQYF.

For this clone: The observed sequence ends 3 residues before the CDR3 terminus, with the missing tail filled in from the germline J gene. This chain links TRBV2 with TRBJ2-1, with D possibly TRBD2 on 7 matching bases. Germline-derived CDR1 and CDR2 are SNHLY and FYNNEI. V was pared by 7 bases and J by 8 bases, with 12 bases between. The CDR3 runs to 12 residues. The part of the CDR3 DNA that was read is TGTGCCAGCATCCAGGGGAGGGATGAG. Amino acids: CASIQGRDE. The whole CDR3 protein is CASIQGRDEQFF. Variable domain in full (rest from reference TRBV2 and TRBJ2-1): EPEVTQTPSHQVTQMGQEVILRCVPISNHLYFYWYRQILGQKVEFLVSFYNNEISEKSEIFDDQFSVERPDGSNFTLKIRSTKLEDSAMYFCASIQGRDEQFFGPGTRLTVL.

A remark on this clone: The read ends 3 residues before the CDR3 terminus; that terminus is restored from the germline J gene. The gene calls are TRBV10-3 and TRBJ2-7; 10 nucleotides match TRBD1. After removal of 2 bases from V and 4 bases from J, the junction contained 5 bases not matched to a gene. This CDR3 is 15 amino acids long. Germline V gives CDR1 ENHRY, CDR2 SYGVKD. CDR3: CAISEADRGYYEQYF. Partial CDR3 DNA: TGTGCCATCAGTGAGGCGGACAGGGGGTATTACGAG.

With respect to this clone: From the germline J gene comes the end of the CDR3, since the read stops 3 residues before it. The chain uses TRBV9 and TRBJ2-7, with 9 bases fitting TRBD1. The CDR3 contains 15 residues. J was trimmed by 2 bases and V by 4 bases; bases with no gene match: 7. CDR1 is SGDLS and CDR2 is YYNGEE in the germline V gene. The CDR3 sequence is CASSPFRTGAYEQYF. CDR3 DNA (partial): TGTGCCAGCAGCCCTTTCCGGACAGGGGCCTACGAG.

As regards this clone: The DNA ends 3 residues before the CDR3 does, and the rest of the CDR3 is filled in from the germline J gene. This sequence joins TRBV14 and TRBJ1-2; the D gene is possibly TRBD1 (5 bases). Trimming shortened V by 4 bases and J by 2 bases, and 11 bases separated the two germline ends. Germline-derived CDR1 and CDR2 are SGHDN and FVKESK. The CDR3 sequence is 14 residues long. Here the CDR3 reads CASSPQGPNYGYTF. The sequenced part of the CDR3 DNA is TGTGCCAGCAGCCCTCAGGGTCCCAACTATGGC.

Points on this clone: The missing CDR3 end, 3 residues past where the read stops, is filled in from the germline J gene. The chain couples TRBV19 to TRBJ1-1; 8 bases align to TRBD1. There are 13 residues in the CDR3. The V gene's germline CDR1 is LNHDA and CDR2 SQIVND (reference sequence). The covered CDR3 bases are TGTGCCAGTAGTTTCCTTCGGACAGGGCGA. Its protein product is CASSFLRTGR. The CDR3, in full, reads CASSFLRTGRAFF. Using reference TRBV19 and TRBJ1-1 for the parts outside the CDR3, the full variable domain is DGGITQSPKYLFRKEGQNVTLSCEQNLNHDAMYWYRQDPGQGLRLIYYSQIVNDFQKGDIAEGYSVSREKKESFPLTVTSAQKNPTAFYLCASSFLRTGRAFFGQGTRLTVV.

Points on this clone: The read is 3 residues too short to cover the CDR3 end, so that end is filled in from the germline J gene. This chain joins TRBV20-1 and TRBJ1-5, with 9 bases matching TRBD1. CDR1 and CDR2 from the germline V gene are DFQATT and SNEGSKA (reference sequence). The CDR3 is 15 amino acids. With 6 bases clipped from V and 3 bases from J, the junction kept 9 bases outside the gene matches. The CDR3: CSAAPGTGSNQPQHF. The covered CDR3 bases are TGCAGTGCCGCCCCCGGGACAGGGTCCAATCAGCCC.

As to this clone: The CDR3 end falls 3 residues outside the read, so it is completed with the germline J gene. The gene calls are TRBV29-1 and TRBJ2-1; TRBD2 matches at 9 bases. V shed 6 bases and J 6 bases; nucleotides not matched to a gene: 9. Germline-derived CDR1 and CDR2 are SQVTM and ANQGSEA. The CDR3 loop spans 14 amino acids. The chain's CDR3 is CSVLTSGPPNEQFF. CDR3 DNA (partial): TGCAGCGTCCTGACTAGCGGTCCGCCCAATGAG.

Remarks on this clone: The CDR3 is cut off 3 residues early in the read; its end comes from the germline J gene. This chain links TRBV6-2 or TRBV6-3 with TRBJ1-2; 9 nucleotides line up with TRBD1. Trimming took 5 bases from V and 4 from J; bases not matched to a gene: 8. The CDR3 runs 15 residues. Germline CDR1 reads MNHEY; CDR2 reads SVGEGT. CDR3 in amino acids: CASSPRGQGFYGYTF. The DNA read from the CDR3 is TGTGCCAGCAGTCCCCGGGGACAGGGATTCTATGGC.

As for this clone: The read halts 3 residues ahead of the CDR3 end, with the missing end drawn from the germline J gene. The chain has TRBV5-1 and TRBJ2-1, with 7 positions matching TRBD2. The J segment lost 2 bases and the V segment lost 5 bases, leaving 4 bases of the junction unmatched. CDR3 length: 14 residues. Looked up from germline, CDR1 is SGHRS and CDR2 is YFSETQ. This chain's CDR3 is CASRSSGPYNEQFF. Incomplete CDR3 DNA: TGCGCCAGCAGGTCTAGCGGCCCCTACAATGAG.

Remarks on this clone: The read falls 3 residues short of the CDR3 end, and the missing part is taken from the germline J gene. The chain is built from TRBV20-1 and TRBJ1-1, with 7 bases that match TRBD1. From germline, CDR1 is DFQATT and CDR2 SNEGSKA (reference sequence). The junction had 7 bases not matched to a gene; V was cut back by 0 bases and J by 0 bases. This CDR3 has 16 amino acids. The sequenced CDR3 bases are TGCAGTGCTAGAGATCATTTCAGGGGGATGAACACTGAA. It translates to CSARDHFRGMNTE. The CDR3 as a whole reads CSARDHFRGMNTEAFF.

Turning to this clone: The read comes to an end 3 residues before the CDR3 does, leaving the germline J gene to fill in the end. The chain recombines TRBV5-4 with TRBJ2-1; 11 bases are a match to TRBD2. V trimming: 2 bases; J trimming: 6 bases; junction bases outside the gene matches: 1. CDR1 SGHNT and CDR2 YYREEE come from the germline V gene (reference sequence). The CDR3 covers 14 residues. The covered CDR3 bases are TGTGCCAGCAGCTTTAGCGGGAGGGCCAATGAG. This encodes CASSFSGRANE. In full, the CDR3 reads CASSFSGRANEQFF.

Note on this clone: With the read ending 3 residues before the CDR3 end, the germline J gene is used to fill in that end. The rearrangement uses TRBV30 and TRBJ2-3; 8 bases agree with TRBD2. The V segment lost 2 bases and the J segment 1 base; nucleotides outside the gene matches: 8. Germline V lookup: CDR1 GTSNPN, CDR2 SVGIG (reference sequence). The CDR3 has 16 residues. CDR3 in amino acids: CAWSRGGTGGTDTQYF. CDR3 DNA, as far as it was read: TGTGCCTGGAGTCGGGGGGGGACGGGGGGCACAGATACG.

As regards this clone: Sequencing ends 3 residues short of the CDR3 end; the germline J gene provides the rest. V usage is TRBV19 and J usage is TRBJ1-3, with TRBD1 matching over 11 bases. The CDR3 covers 15 residues. V gave up 8 bases and J gave up 8 bases; unmatched junction bases: 11. The germline V gene has CDR1 LNHDA and CDR2 SQIVND (reference sequence). CDR3 region: CASRKGQGVIDTIYF. The CDR3 DNA, read in part, is TGTGCCAGTCGTAAGGGACAGGGGGTCATAGACACC.

A remark on this clone: The read comes to an end 3 residues before the CDR3 does, leaving the germline J gene to fill in the end. This chain joins TRBV5-1 and TRBJ2-6, with a tentative D call TRBD1 (6 bases). This CDR3 comprises 16 residues. V was cut by 6 bases and J by 2 bases, with 15 bases left in between. Germline V gene data show CDR1 as SGHRS and CDR2 as YFSETQ. CDR3 region: CASKLGSGAGANVLTF. Incomplete CDR3 DNA: TGCGCCAGCAAATTGGGGTCAGGGGCTGGGGCCAACGTC.

A note on this clone: The DNA ends 3 residues before the CDR3 does, and the rest of the CDR3 is filled in from the germline J gene. The rearrangement uses TRBV20-1 and TRBJ2-3; 8 bases line up with TRBD2. Per the germline V gene, CDR1 is DFQATT and CDR2 is SNEGSKA (reference sequence). This CDR3 contains 15 residues. V gave up 5 bases and J gave up 2 bases; unmatched junction bases: 9. CDR3: CSAESGGLLTDTQYF. Partial CDR3 DNA: TGCAGTGCTGAGAGCGGGGGACTACTCACAGATACG.

With regard to this clone: The read ends 3 residues shy of where the CDR3 ends; the end is completed using the germline J gene. The V gene is TRBV7-2, the J gene TRBJ2-7; D uncertain. Trimming pared 3 bases from V and 5 bases from J, leaving 14 bases between. The CDR3 contains 14 residues. CDR1 and CDR2 from the germline V gene are SGHTA and FQGNSA. The part of the CDR3 DNA that was read is TGTGCCAGCAGCTTTGGTAGTAACGTTGACGAG. It codes for CASSFGSNVDE. The CDR3 reads in full as CASSFGSNVDEQYF.

A word on this clone: The observed sequence ends 3 residues before the CDR3 terminus, with the missing tail filled in from the germline J gene. The rearrangement joins TRBV7-9 to TRBJ1-1; perhaps TRBD1 as D (6 bases). The CDR3 loop spans 15 amino acids. CDR1 SEHNR and CDR2 FQNEAQ come from the germline V gene (reference sequence). V was shortened by 4 bases and J by 4 bases, with 16 bases between the two germline ends. The CDR3 here is CASSYGAGAGTEAFF. The DNA read from the CDR3 is TGTGCCAGCAGCTATGGAGCGGGGGCCGGCACTGAA. Using reference TRBV7-9 and TRBJ1-1 for the parts outside the CDR3, the full variable domain is DTGVSQNPRHKITKRGQNVTFRCDPISEHNRLYWYRQTLGQGPEFLTYFQNEAQLEKSRLLSDRFSAERPKGSFSTLEIQRTEQGDSAMYLCASSYGAGAGTEAFFGQGTRLTVV.

Regarding this clone: Sequencing ends 3 residues short of the CDR3 end; the germline J gene provides the rest. The chain recombines TRBV5-1 with TRBJ2-7; possible D gene TRBD1, 5 bases. CDR1 SGHRS and CDR2 YFSETQ come from the germline V gene. V was trimmed by 2 bases and J by 3 bases, leaving 9 bases between them. This CDR3 has 13 amino acids. The CDR3: CASSLDRDYEQYF. The DNA read from the CDR3 is TGCGCCAGCAGCTTAGACAGAGACTACGAG.

A note on this clone: The CDR3 is cut off 3 residues early in the read; its end comes from the germline J gene. V is TRBV29-1 and J is TRBJ1-5; a possible D gene is TRBD1 (5 bases). Germline V gene sequence: CDR1 SQVTM, CDR2 ANQGSEA. The CDR3 length is 13 residues. V was pared by 4 bases and J by 7 bases, with 14 bases between. The CDR3 sequence is CSVGWGGRQPQHF. Partial CDR3 DNA: TGCAGCGTTGGGTGGGGGGGAAGGCAGCCC.

As regards this clone: From the germline J gene comes the end of the CDR3, since the read stops 3 residues before it. The chain links TRBV7-3 to TRBJ1-1, with D maybe TRBD1 (5 bases). The V and J ends lost 5 bases and 5 bases respectively, with 15 bases between them. The germline V gene encodes CDR1 SGHTA and CDR2 FQGTGA. This CDR3 is 14 amino acids long. The CDR3 DNA, read in part, is TGTGCCAGCAGCGTGGACGGTGGGGGGACTGAA. Translating gives CASSVDGGGTE. The full CDR3 protein reads CASSVDGGGTEAFF.

As concerns this clone: The read terminates 3 residues before the CDR3 end, so the remaining end is supplied by the germline J gene. V gene TRBV20-1 combines with J gene TRBJ2-3; D may be TRBD1 (5 bases). V lost 2 bases and J 3 bases, leaving 15 bases between the germline ends. The CDR3 consists of 15 residues. The V gene's germline CDR1 is DFQATT and CDR2 SNEGSKA (reference sequence). Incomplete CDR3 DNA: TGCAGTGCTAGAAACTATGTGGGGCCAACAGATACG. This translates into CSARNYVGPTDT. The full CDR3 reads CSARNYVGPTDTQYF.

Comment on this clone: The sequence runs out 3 residues before the end of the CDR3; the remainder is reconstructed from the germline J gene. The chain is built from TRBV20-1 and TRBJ2-7; 8 bases agree with TRBD1. CDR3 length: 12 residues. The J segment lost 2 bases and the V segment lost 5 bases, leaving 2 bases of the junction unmatched. The germline gives CDR1 DFQATT, CDR2 SNEGSKA (reference sequence). CDR3 DNA (partial): TGCAGTGCTCCGGACAGGGCCTACGAG. It encodes CSAPDRAYE. The whole CDR3 region reads CSAPDRAYEQYF.

About this clone: The read finishes 3 residues shy of the CDR3 end, and the germline J gene is used to complete it. This chain links TRBV6-2 or TRBV6-3 with TRBJ2-5; weak D call: TRBD1 (5 bases). Between the trimmed V and J ends, which lost 7 bases and 7 bases, there was a span of 19 bases. The CDR3 length is 14 residues. The germline V gene has CDR1 MNHEY and CDR2 SVGEGT. The sequenced part of the CDR3 DNA is TGTGCCAGCACCCTAGGGGTCAGGGTGGCGACC. This gives the protein CASTLGVRVAT. In full, the CDR3 is CASTLGVRVATQYF.

The part of the CDR3 DNA that was read is TGCAGTGCTGATTCGATCGGGTCGCGAAACACC. It codes for CSADSIGSRNT. The CDR3 reads in full as CSADSIGSRNTIYF. The V and J genes are TRBV20-1 and TRBJ1-3; D unresolved. The read stops 3 residues short of the end of the CDR3; the missing end is completed from the germline J gene. The germline V gene has CDR1 DFQATT and CDR2 SNEGSKA (reference sequence). The length of the CDR3 is 14 residues. V dropped 5 bases and J dropped 5 bases, with 16 bases sitting between them.

Worth noting for this clone: The DNA ends 3 residues before the CDR3 does, and the rest of the CDR3 is filled in from the germline J gene. The J gene is TRBJ1-6, the V gene TRBV20-1; 7 positions match TRBD1. The V and J ends lost 2 bases and 5 bases, in that order; junction bases with no gene match: 6. The CDR3 runs to 15 residues. Per the germline V gene, CDR1 is DFQATT and CDR2 is SNEGSKA (reference sequence). This CDR3 is CSARSRGNDNSPLHF. Partial CDR3 DNA: TGCAGTGCTAGATCCAGGGGGAATGATAATTCACCC.

As regards this clone: The read falls 3 residues short of the CDR3 end, and the missing part is taken from the germline J gene. The rearrangement joins TRBV6-2 or TRBV6-3 to TRBJ2-7, with 8 bases lining up with TRBD2. Trimming cost V 5 bases and J 1 base; bases outside gene matches: 7. The CDR3 has 15 amino acids. Germline lookup yields CDR1 MNHEY and CDR2 SVGEGT. Partial CDR3 DNA: TGTGCCAGCAGTCCCAGCGGGGGCCTATCCTACGAG. This gives the protein CASSPSGGLSYE. From start to end, the CDR3 is CASSPSGGLSYEQYF.

About this clone: From the germline J gene comes the end of the CDR3, since the read stops 3 residues before it. The J gene is TRBJ1-1, the V gene TRBV18; D may be TRBD1 (5 bases). Germline CDR1 and CDR2: KGHSH and LQKENI. V was trimmed by 1 base and J by 4 bases, leaving 7 bases between them. The CDR3 length is 13 residues. Here the CDR3 reads CASSPLGGTEAFF. Partial CDR3 DNA: TGTGCCAGCTCACCACTGGGGGGCACTGAA.